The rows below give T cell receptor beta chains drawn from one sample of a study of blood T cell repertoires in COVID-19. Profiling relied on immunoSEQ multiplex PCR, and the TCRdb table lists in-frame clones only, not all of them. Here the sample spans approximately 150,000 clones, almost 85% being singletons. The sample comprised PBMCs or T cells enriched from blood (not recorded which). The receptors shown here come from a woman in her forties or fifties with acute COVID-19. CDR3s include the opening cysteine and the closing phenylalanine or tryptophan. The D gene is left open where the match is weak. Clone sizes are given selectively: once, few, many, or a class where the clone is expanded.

DNA: TGTGCCAGCAGCGTAGGGCAGGGATCCGAAAAACTGTTTTTT
CDR3: CASSVGQGSEKLFF
V: TRBV9
size: NA
D: NA
J: TRBJ1-4

DNA: TGTGCCAGCAGCGGCAGGCAGGCAGCATCGAACTCTGGAAACACCATATATTTT
CDR3: CASSGRQAASNSGNTIYF
V: TRBV9
size: NA
D: NA
J: TRBJ1-3

DNA: TGTGCCAGCAGCTTAACGTGGGAGGGCCTCTCAGGGCATGAGCAGTTCTTC
CDR3: CASSLTWEGLSGHEQFF
V: TRBV7-9
size: once
D: TRBD2
J: TRBJ2-1

DNA: TGCGCCAGGCTGCTAGCGGAGTCCTACAATGAGCAGTTCTTC
CDR3: CARLLAESYNEQFF
V: TRBV10-1
size: NA
D: TRBD2
J: TRBJ2-1

DNA: TGCGCCAGCAGCCCTCTGGGGACAGGGATAAATGAGCAGTTCTTC
CDR3: CASSPLGTGINEQFF
V: TRBV4-1
size: NA
D: TRBD1
J: TRBJ2-1

DNA: TGTGCCACCAGTGATCTGACAGGGAACTACGAGCAGTACTTC
CDR3: CATSDLTGNYEQYF
V: TRBV24-1
size: NA
D: TRBD1
J: TRBJ2-7

DNA: TGTGCCAGCAGTGAAGTAGGTTTGGTGGGCCCCGGTGTCCCAGATACGCAGTATTTT
CDR3: CASSEVGLVGPGVPDTQYF
V: TRBV6-1
size: NA
D: NA
J: TRBJ2-3

DNA: TGCAGTGCTAGTACAGGGCTAGGAAACACCATATATTTT
CDR3: CSASTGLGNTIYF
V: TRBV20-1
size: NA
D: NA
J: TRBJ1-3

DNA: TGCGCCAGCAGCCACCAACTGGCCGGGGACGAGCAGTACTTC
CDR3: CASSHQLAGDEQYF
V: TRBV4-1
size: NA
D: NA
J: TRBJ2-7

DNA: TGTGCCAGCAGCTCGACAGCTGAAGCTTTCTTT
CDR3: CASSSTAEAFF
V: TRBV7-9
size: once
D: NA
J: TRBJ1-1

DNA: TGTGCCAGCAGCTTATTTGGTAACAGGGAACAGGGTGAAAAACTGTTTTTT
CDR3: CASSLFGNREQGEKLFF
V: TRBV7-9
size: NA
D: NA
J: TRBJ1-4

DNA: TGTGCCAGCAGCCACACCCGGGTGACGGGAGAAGCAGATACGCAGTATTTT
CDR3: CASSHTRVTGEADTQYF
V: TRBV11-3
size: NA
D: NA
J: TRBJ2-3

DNA: TGTGCCACCCGAAGTGACAGGGCCCGTGGCTACACCTTC
CDR3: CATRSDRARGYTF
V: TRBV27
size: NA
D: TRBD1
J: TRBJ1-2

DNA: TGTGCCAGCAGCGTTTTCACTAGCGGGCAGGAGACCCAGTACTTC
CDR3: CASSVFTSGQETQYF
V: TRBV9
size: NA
D: TRBD2
J: TRBJ2-5

DNA: TGTGCCAGCAGCTTATCATCGGCAGGTGGTGCGGGCACTGAAGCTTTCTTT
CDR3: CASSLSSAGGAGTEAFF
V: TRBV13
size: NA
D: NA
J: TRBJ1-1

DNA: TGTGCCAGCAGCTTATCAATGGCCCAACCCACAGATACGCAGTATTTT
CDR3: CASSLSMAQPTDTQYF
V: TRBV7-8
size: NA
D: NA
J: TRBJ2-3